Listed here are 10 T cell receptor beta chains from one sample, sequenced in a study of cytomegalovirus exposure and HLA in healthy donors. The PCR made use of 60 Vbeta and 13 Jbeta primers. Assay: immunoSEQ multiplex PCR; the TCRdb copy retains only in-frame clones and omits some. The table shows fewer than 110,000 clones, with more than 65% occurring only once. The sequenced sample was PBMCs. The receptor source for this set is a male donor in good health and CMV-seronegative.

This clone was seen just once. The chain carries TRBV9 and TRBJ2-7; D call uncertain. The CDR3 covers 15 residues. With 0 bases removed from V and 2 bases from J, the gap between germline ends came to 12 bases. Germline lookup yields CDR1 SGDLS and CDR2 YYNGEE. The chain's CDR3 is CASSVDTGSAYEQYF. DNA of the CDR3: TGTGCCAGCAGCGTAGATACGGGTTCGGCCTACGAGCAGTACTTC. Looking up the rest from reference TRBV9 and TRBJ2-7 gives the full variable domain: DSGVTQTPKHLITATGQRVTLRCSPRSGDLSVYWYQQSLDQGLQFLIQYYNGEERAKGNILERFSAQQFPDLHSELNLSSLELGDSALYFCASSVDTGSAYEQYFGPGTRLTVT.

The chain employs TRBV4-1 and TRBJ1-2; D unclear. Germline-derived CDR1 and CDR2 are MGHRA and YSYEKL. V lost 1 base, J lost 0 bases, and 12 bases lay in between. The CDR3 has 16 residues. The DNA of the CDR3 is TGCGCCAGCAGCCAAGGAAGCGCAGAAGCTAACTATGGCTACACCTTC. Translated: CASSQGSAEANYGYTF.

V and J are TRBV28 and TRBJ1-2, with 8 bases identical to TRBD1. Germline V lookup: CDR1 MDHEN, CDR2 SYDVKM. The CDR3 totals 14 residues. V dropped 5 bases and J dropped 5; count of bases not matched to a gene: 7. The CDR3 nucleotides are TGTGCCAGCAGTACAGGGGGATCCGCGTATGGCTACACCTTC. This encodes CASSTGGSAYGYTF.

The chain couples TRBV7-9 to TRBJ2-3; D perhaps matches TRBD1 (6 bases). V gave up 3 bases and J gave up 6 bases, with 10 bases separating them. Germline assignment: CDR1 SEHNR and CDR2 FQNEAQ (reference sequence). This CDR3 contains 13 residues. CDR3 sequence reads: CASSFGGGDTQYF. The CDR3 DNA sequence: TGTGCCAGCAGCTTTGGGGGCGGGGATACGCAGTATTTT.

This rearrangement joins TRBV5-4 to TRBJ2-5, with D maybe TRBD2 (5 bases). Deletions cut 4 bases from V and 11 bases from J, with 12 bases between. Germline V gene sequence: CDR1 SGHNT, CDR2 YYREEE (reference sequence). CDR3 length equals 11 residues. CDR3 sequence (DNA): TGTGCCAGCAGCCGGATCGGGGAGCAGTACTTC. Translation: CASSRIGEQYF.

This chain uses TRBV5-1 with TRBJ2-7; D is unresolved. The germline V gene encodes CDR1 SGHRS and CDR2 YFSETQ. V was trimmed by 7 bases and J by 0 bases, leaving 17 bases between them. The CDR3 sequence is 15 residues long. The CDR3 DNA reads TGCGCCAGCCGACGATCCCTGCCTAGCTCCTACGAGCAGTACTTC. Protein sequence: CASRRSLPSSYEQYF.

The chain links TRBV7-8 to TRBJ2-5, with a weak D call TRBD2 (5 bases). Germline loops: CDR1 SGHVS, CDR2 FQNEAQ. Trimming pared 1 base from V and 1 base from J, leaving 7 bases between. The CDR3 totals 14 residues. The CDR3 loop is CASSLGAVQETQYF. CDR3 DNA sequence: TGTGCCAGCAGCTTAGGAGCGGTCCAAGAGACCCAGTACTTC.

The rearrangement uses TRBV19 and TRBJ2-7; D is perhaps TRBD1 (6 bases). Germline-derived CDR1 and CDR2 are LNHDA and SQIVND (reference sequence). This CDR3 has 13 amino acids. V was cut by 5 bases and J by 3 bases, with 11 bases left in between. CDR3: CASSLKTGYEQYF. CDR3 in DNA: TGTGCCAGTAGTCTCAAGACAGGCTACGAGCAGTACTTC.

The chain carries TRBV27 and TRBJ1-5; TRBD1 is a possible D gene (5 bases). Trimming removed 4 bases at V and 0 bases at J, with 7 bases between. This CDR3 comprises 14 residues. Germline V CDR1 and CDR2: MNHEY, SMNVEV (reference sequence). The CDR3 DNA reads TGTGCCAGCAGTTGGCAGGGTAGCAATCAGCCCCAGCATTTT. It codes for CASSWQGSNQPQHF.

The V call is TRBV4-1, the J call TRBJ2-3; 11 bases are shared with TRBD2. Unmatched junction bases numbered 7, after V lost 2 bases and J lost 0 bases. The CDR3 is made up of 18 amino acids. From germline, CDR1 is MGHRA and CDR2 YSYEKL. Written as DNA, the CDR3 is TGCGCCAGCAGCCAAAGACTAGCGGGAAGGGATAGCACAGATACGCAGTATTTT. It is translated as CASSQRLAGRDSTDTQYF.